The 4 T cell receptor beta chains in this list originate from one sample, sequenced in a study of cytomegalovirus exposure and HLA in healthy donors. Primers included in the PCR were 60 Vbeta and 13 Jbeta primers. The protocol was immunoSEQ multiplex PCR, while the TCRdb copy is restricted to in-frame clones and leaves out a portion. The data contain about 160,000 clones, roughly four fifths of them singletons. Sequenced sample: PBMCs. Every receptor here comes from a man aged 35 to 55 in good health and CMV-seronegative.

The CDR3 spells CASSPTSDTDTQYF. The CDR3 DNA follows: TGTGCCAGCAGCCCTACTAGCGACACAGATACGCAGTATTTT. The V gene is TRBV13, the J gene TRBJ2-3; TRBD2 aligns across 7 bases. This CDR3 contains 14 residues. Germline CDR1 PRHDT, CDR2 FYEKMQ (reference sequence). The J segment lost 2 bases and the V segment lost 5 bases, leaving 4 bases of the junction unmatched.

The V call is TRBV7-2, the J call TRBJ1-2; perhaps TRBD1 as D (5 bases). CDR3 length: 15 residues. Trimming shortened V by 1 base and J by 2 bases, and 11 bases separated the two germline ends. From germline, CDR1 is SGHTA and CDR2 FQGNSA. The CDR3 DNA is TGTGCCAGCAGCTTAGTTTTCGACAGCAACTATGGCTACACCTTC. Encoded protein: CASSLVFDSNYGYTF.

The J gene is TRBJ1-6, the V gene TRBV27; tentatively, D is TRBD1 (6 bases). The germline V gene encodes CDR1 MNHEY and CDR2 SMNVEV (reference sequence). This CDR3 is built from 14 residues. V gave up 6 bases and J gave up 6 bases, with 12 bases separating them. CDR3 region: CASRNRAGNSPLHF. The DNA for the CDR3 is TGTGCCAGCAGAAACAGGGCTGGTAATTCACCCCTCCACTTT.

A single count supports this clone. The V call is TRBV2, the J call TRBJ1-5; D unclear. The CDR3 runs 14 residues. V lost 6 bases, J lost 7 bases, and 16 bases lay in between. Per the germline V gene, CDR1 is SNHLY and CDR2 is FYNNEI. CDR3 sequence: CASRAGLGAQPQHF. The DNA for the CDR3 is TGTGCCAGCAGAGCGGGTTTAGGCGCCCAGCCCCAGCATTTT.